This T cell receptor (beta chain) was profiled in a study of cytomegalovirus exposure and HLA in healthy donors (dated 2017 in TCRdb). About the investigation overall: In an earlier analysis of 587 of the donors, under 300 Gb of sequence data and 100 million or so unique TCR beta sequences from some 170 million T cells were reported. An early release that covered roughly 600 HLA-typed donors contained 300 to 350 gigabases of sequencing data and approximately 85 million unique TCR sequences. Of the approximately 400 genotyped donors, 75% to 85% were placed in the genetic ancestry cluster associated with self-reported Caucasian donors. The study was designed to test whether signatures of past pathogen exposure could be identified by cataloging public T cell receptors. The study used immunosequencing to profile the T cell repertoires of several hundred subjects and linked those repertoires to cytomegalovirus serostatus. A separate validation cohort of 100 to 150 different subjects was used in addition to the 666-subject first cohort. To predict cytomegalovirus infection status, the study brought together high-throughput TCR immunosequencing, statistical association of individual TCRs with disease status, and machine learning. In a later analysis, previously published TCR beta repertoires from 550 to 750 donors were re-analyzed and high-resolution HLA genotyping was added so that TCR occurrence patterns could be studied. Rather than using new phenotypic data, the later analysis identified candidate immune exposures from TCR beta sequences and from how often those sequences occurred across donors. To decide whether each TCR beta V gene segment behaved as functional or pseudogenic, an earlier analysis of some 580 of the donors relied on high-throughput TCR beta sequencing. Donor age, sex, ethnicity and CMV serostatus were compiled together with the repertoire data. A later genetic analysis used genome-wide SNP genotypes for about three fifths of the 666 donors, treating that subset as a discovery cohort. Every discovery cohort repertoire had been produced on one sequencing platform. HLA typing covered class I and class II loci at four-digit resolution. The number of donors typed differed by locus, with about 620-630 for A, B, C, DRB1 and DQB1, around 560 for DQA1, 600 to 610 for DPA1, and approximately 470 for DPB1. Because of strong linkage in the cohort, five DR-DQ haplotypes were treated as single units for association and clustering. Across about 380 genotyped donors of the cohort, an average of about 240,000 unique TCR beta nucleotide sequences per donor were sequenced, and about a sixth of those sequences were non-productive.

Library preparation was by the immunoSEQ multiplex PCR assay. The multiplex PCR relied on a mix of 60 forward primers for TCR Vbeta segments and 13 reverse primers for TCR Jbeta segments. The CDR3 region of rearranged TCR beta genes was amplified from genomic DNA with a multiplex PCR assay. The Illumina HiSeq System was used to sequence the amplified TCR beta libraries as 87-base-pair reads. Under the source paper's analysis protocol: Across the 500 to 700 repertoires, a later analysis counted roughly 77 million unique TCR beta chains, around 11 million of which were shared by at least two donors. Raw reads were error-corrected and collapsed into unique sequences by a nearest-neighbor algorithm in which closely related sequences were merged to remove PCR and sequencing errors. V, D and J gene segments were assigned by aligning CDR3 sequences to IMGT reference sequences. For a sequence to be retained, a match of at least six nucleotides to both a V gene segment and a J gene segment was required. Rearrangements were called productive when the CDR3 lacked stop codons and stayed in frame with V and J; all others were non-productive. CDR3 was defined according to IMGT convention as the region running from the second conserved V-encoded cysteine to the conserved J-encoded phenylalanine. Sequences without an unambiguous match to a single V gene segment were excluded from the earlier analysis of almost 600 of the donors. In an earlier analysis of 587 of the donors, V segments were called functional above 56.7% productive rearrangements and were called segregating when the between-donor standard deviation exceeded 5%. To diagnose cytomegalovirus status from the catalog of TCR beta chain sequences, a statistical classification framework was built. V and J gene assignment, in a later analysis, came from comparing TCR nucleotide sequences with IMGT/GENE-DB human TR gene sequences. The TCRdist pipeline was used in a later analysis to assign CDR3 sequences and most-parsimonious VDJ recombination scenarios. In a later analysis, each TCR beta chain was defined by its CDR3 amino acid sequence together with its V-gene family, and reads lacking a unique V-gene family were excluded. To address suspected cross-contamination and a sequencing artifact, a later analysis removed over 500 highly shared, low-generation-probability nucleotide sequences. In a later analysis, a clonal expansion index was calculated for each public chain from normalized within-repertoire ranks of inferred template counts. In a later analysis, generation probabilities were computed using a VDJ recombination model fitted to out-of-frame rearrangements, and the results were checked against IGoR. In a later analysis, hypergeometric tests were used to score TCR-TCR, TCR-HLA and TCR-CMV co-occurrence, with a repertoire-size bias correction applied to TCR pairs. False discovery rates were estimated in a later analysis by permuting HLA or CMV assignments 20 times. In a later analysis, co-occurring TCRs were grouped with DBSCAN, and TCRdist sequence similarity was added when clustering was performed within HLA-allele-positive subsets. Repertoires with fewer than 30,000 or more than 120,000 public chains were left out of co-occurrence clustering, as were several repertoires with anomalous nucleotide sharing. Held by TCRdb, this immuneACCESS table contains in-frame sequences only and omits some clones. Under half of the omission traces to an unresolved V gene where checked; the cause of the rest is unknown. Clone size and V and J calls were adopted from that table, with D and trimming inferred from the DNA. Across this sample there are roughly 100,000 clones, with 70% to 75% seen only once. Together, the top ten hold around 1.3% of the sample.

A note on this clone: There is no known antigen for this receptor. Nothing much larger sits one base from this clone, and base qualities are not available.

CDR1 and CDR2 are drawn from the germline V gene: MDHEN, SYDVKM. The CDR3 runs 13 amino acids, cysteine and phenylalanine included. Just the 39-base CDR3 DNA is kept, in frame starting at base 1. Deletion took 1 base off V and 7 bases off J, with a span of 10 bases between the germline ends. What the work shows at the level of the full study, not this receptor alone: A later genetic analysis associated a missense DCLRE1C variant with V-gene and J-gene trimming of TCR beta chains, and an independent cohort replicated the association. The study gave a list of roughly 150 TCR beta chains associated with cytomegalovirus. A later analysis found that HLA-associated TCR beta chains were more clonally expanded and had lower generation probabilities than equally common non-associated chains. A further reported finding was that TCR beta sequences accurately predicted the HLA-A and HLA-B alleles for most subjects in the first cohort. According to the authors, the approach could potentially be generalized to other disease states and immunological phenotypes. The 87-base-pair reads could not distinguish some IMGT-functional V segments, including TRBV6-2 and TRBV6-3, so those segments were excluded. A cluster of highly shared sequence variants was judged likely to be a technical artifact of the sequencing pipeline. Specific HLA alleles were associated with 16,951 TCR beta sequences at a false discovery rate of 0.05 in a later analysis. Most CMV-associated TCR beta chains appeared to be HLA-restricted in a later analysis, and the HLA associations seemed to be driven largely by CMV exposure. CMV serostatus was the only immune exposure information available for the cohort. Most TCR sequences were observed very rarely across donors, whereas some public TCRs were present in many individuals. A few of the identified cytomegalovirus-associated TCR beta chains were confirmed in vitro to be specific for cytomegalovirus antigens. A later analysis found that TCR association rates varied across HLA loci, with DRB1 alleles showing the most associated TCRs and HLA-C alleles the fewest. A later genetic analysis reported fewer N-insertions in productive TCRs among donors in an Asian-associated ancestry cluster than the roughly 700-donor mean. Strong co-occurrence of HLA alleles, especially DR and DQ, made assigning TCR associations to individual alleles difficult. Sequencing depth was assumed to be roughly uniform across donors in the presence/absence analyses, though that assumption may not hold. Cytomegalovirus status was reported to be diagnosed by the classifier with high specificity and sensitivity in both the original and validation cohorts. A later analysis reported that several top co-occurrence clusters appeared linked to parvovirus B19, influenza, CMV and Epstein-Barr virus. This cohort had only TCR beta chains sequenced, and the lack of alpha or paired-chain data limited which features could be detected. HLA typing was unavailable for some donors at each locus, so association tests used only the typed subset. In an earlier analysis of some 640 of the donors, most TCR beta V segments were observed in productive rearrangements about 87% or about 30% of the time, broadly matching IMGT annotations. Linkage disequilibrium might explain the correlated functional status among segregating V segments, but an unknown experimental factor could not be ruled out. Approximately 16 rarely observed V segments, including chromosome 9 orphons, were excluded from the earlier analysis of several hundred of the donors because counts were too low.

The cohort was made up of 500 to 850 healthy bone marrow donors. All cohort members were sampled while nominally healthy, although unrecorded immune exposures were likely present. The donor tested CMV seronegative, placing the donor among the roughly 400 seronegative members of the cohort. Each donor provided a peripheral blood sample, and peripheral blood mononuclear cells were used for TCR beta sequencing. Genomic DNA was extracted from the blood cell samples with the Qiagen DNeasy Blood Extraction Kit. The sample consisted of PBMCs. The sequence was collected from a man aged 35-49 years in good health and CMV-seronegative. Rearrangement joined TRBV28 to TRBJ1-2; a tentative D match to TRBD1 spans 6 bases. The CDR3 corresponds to CASSLFRTVGYTF. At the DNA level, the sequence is TGTGCCAGCAGTTTATTTCGGACAGTTGGCTACACCTTC.